Here is one TCR beta chain with its context. Its antigen is currently not known. Within one base of it there is no much larger clone, and no base qualities were kept. Patients with a history of autoimmune disease or receiving systemic immunosuppression were excluded from the trial. Peripheral blood for TCR sequencing was collected from all dose cohorts at baseline, on cycle 4 day 1, and on cycle 7 day 1. Samples were obtained from an open-label, multicenter, first-in-human phase I dose-escalation trial of ivuxolimab. The trial enrolled adults with locally advanced or metastatic head and neck squamous cell, hepatocellular, melanoma or renal cell carcinoma. Before TCR sequencing, CD4+ and CD8+ T cells were separately sorted from peripheral blood. For sequencing of the TCRbeta CDR3 region, genomic DNA was extracted from the sorted cells. The immunoSEQ Assay was used for sequencing of TCRbeta CDR3 regions. TCRdb provides this immuneACCESS table in a form limited to in-frame rearrangements. Some clones are lacking; in checked studies, under half of them reflect an unresolved V gene, and why the rest are absent is not known. The sample yields about 52,000 clones; 70% to 90% were counted once. Of the sample, 13% to 15% is held by the ten largest clones.

The sample comes from a study of OX40 agonist ivuxolimab in advanced cancers. Regarding the complete study: Ivuxolimab was an agonistic, fully human IgG2 monoclonal antibody directed against OX40 (CD134), a costimulatory receptor. Intravenous ivuxolimab was administered to patients every 2 weeks at six dose levels: 0.01, 0.1, 0.3, 1.5, 3 and 10 mg/kg. Among the approximately 50 dose-escalation patients, around 20 had hepatocellular carcinoma, 15 or so melanoma, 9 renal cell carcinoma and 9 head and neck cancer. The dose-escalation cohort was about 86% male with a mean age of around 64 years, ranging from 23 to 79. Patients were allowed to have had prior anti-PD-1, anti-PD-L1 or anti-CTLA-4 therapy, and approximately 41% of the dose-escalation patients had previously received checkpoint inhibitors. Partial responses occurred in three dose-escalation patients: two with cutaneous melanoma and one with hepatocellular carcinoma. Peripheral TCRbeta sequencing was intended to test whether TCR sequence diversity was altered and clonal T-cell expansion was caused by ivuxolimab. The monotherapy dose-escalation portion (N of about 50 patients) of the phase I ivuxolimab trial is reported in the paper.

Study-wide conclusions, independent of this receptor: The antigen specificity of the clonally expanded peripheral T cells was not determined. On average, CD8+ T cells showed more expanded clones than CD4+ T cells after ivuxolimab. Low levels of normalized T-cell clonal expansion were also seen in some patients who did not respond. In partial responders in the 0.1-3.0 mg/kg groups, normalized peripheral clonal expansion was found to be among the lowest, especially among CD8+ T cells. At doses from 0.1 to 3.0 mg/kg, clonal expansion was seen in both CD4+ and CD8+ blood T cells between baseline and week 6.

There are 15 amino acids in the CDR3, from cysteine to phenylalanine inclusive. Left in the record is the CDR3 DNA by itself, 45 bases read in frame from the first base. V is clipped by 4 bases and J by 2 bases, and the sequence between their germline boundaries is 14 bases long. CDR1 MDHEN and CDR2 SYDVKM are derived from the germline V gene. The TCR sequence derives from an adult with an advanced solid tumor such as melanoma, head and neck, liver or kidney cancer. Sequences were derived from CD4+ or CD8+ T cells sorted from blood, sampled in a trial of the OX40 agonist ivuxolimab. Recombination connected TRBV28 to TRBJ1-1; confidence is insufficient to name the D gene. This receptor carries the CDR3 CASSSPPDLNTEAFF. The DNA sequence is TGTGCCAGCAGTTCCCCTCCTGACCTCAACACTGAAGCTTTCTTT. With the portions outside the CDR3 filled from the reference TRBV28 and TRBJ1-1 genes, the complete variable region becomes DVKVTQSSRYLVKRTGEKVFLECVQDMDHENMFWYRQDPGLGLRLIYFSYDVKMKEKGDIPEGYSVSREKKERFSLILESASTNQTSMYLCASSSPPDLNTEAFFGQGTRLTVV.